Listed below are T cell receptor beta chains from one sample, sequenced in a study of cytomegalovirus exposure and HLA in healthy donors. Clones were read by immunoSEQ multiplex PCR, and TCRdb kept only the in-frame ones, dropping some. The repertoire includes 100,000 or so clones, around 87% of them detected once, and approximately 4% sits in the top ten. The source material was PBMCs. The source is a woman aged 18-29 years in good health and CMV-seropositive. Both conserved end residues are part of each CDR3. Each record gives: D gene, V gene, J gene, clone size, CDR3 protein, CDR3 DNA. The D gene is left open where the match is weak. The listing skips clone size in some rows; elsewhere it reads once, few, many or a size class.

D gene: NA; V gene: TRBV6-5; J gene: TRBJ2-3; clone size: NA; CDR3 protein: CASRPSETDTQYF; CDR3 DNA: TGTGCCAGCAGACCTAGCGAGACAGATACGCAGTATTTT
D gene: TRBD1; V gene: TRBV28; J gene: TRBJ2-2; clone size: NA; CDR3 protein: CASSLPTGFATGELFF; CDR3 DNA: TGTGCCAGCAGTCTCCCGACAGGGTTCGCCACCGGGGAGCTGTTTTTT
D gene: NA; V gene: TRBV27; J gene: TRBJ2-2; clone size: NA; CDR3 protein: CASSLLSTGELFF; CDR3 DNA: TGTGCCAGCAGTTTACTGAGCACCGGGGAGCTGTTTTTT
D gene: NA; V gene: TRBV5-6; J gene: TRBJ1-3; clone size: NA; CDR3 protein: CASSLPGGSGNTIYF; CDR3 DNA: TGTGCCAGCAGCTTACCGGGAGGCTCTGGAAACACCATATATTTT
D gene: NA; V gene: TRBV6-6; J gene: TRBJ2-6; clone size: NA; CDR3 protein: CASRTAPSGANVLTF; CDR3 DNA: TGTGCCAGCAGGACAGCCCCCTCTGGGGCCAACGTCCTGACTTTC
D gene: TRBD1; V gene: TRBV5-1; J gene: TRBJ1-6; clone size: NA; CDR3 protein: CASSLRQGGSPLHF; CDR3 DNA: TGCGCCAGCAGCTTACGACAGGGTGGTTCACCCCTCCACTTT
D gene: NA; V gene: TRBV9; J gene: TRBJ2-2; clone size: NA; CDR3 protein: CASSRSGRADTGELFF; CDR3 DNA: TGTGCCAGCAGCAGAAGTGGCAGGGCGGACACCGGGGAGCTGTTTTTT
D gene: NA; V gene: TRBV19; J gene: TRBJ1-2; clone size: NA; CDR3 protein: CASSIDLGGYTF; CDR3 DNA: TGTGCCAGTAGTATCGATTTGGGCGGCTACACCTTC
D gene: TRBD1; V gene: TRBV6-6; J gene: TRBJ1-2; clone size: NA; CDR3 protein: CASGPRGQGASYGYTF; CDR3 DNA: TGTGCCAGCGGCCCCCGAGGACAGGGGGCCAGCTATGGCTACACCTTC
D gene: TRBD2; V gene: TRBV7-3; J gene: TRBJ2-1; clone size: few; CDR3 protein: CASSHGVRGVTYNEQFF; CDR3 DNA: TGTGCCAGCAGCCACGGGGTGCGGGGGGTCACCTACAATGAGCAGTTCTTC
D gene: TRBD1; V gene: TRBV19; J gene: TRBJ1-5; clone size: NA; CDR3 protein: CASSTLEGADQPQHF; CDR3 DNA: TGTGCCAGTAGTACCCTTGAGGGGGCAGATCAGCCCCAGCATTTT
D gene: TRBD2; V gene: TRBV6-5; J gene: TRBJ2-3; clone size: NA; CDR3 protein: CASSLAGLQYF; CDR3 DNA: TGTGCCAGCAGCCTAGCGGGCCTGCAGTATTTT
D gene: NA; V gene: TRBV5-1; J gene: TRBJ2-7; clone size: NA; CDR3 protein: CASSSEANEQYF; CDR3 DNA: TGCGCCAGCAGCTCCGAAGCGAACGAGCAGTACTTC
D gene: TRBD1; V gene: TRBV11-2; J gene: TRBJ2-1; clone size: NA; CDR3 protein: CASSRLNRGPSNEQFF; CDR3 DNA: TGTGCCAGCAGCCGCCTCAACAGGGGGCCCAGCAATGAGCAGTTCTTC
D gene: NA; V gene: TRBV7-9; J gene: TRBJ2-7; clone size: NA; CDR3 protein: CASSLVGGWSSYEQYF; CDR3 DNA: TGTGCCAGCAGCTTAGTAGGGGGTTGGAGCTCCTACGAGCAGTACTTC
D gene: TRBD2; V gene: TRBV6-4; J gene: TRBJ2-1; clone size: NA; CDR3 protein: CASSEGTSGGNEQFF; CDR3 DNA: TGTGCCAGCAGTGAGGGGACTAGCGGGGGCAATGAGCAGTTCTTC
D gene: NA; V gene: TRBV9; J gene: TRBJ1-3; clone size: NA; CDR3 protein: CASSGRPGLSSGNTIYF; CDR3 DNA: TGTGCCAGCAGCGGGAGGCCGGGTCTTAGCTCTGGAAACACCATATATTTT
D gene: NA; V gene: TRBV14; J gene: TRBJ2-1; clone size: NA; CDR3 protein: CASSQFRSARYNEQFF; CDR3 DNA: TGTGCCAGCAGCCAATTCCGGAGCGCGCGGTACAATGAGCAGTTCTTC
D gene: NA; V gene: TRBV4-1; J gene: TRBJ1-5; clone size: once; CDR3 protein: CASSLTRDQPQHF; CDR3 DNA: TGCGCCAGCAGCCTTACCCGGGATCAGCCCCAGCATTTT
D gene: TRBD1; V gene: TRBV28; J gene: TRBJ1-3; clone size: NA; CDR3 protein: CASSSPRQGAFGNTIYF; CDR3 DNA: TGTGCCAGCAGTTCACCTCGACAGGGGGCTTTTGGAAACACCATATATTTT
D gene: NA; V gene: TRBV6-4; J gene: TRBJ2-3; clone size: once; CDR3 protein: CASSDEMGATDTQYF; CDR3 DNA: TGTGCCAGCAGTGACGAAATGGGGGCCACAGATACGCAGTATTTT
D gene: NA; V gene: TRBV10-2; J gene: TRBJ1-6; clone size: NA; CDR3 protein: CASSEGQSNSPLHF; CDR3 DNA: TGCGCCAGCAGTGAGGGACAGAGCAATTCACCCCTCCACTTT
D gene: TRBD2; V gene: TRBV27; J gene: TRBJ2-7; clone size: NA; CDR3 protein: CACRGSGRDEQYF; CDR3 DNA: TGTGCCTGCCGGGGTAGCGGGAGGGACGAGCAGTACTTC
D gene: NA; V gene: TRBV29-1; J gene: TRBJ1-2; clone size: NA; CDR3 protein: CSGSQTNYGYTF; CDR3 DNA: TGCAGCGGTTCACAGACTAACTATGGCTACACCTTC